This entry features one T cell receptor beta chain sequence. Seattle's enrolled individuals joined amid active infection and were then monitored longitudinally. In the authors' workflow: Reference gene primer amplification gave nucleated cell count estimates. Only in-frame clones appear in the TCRdb table, and some are missing; sequencing was by immunoSEQ multiplex PCR. V and J calls and clone size are given by that table; D and trimming were obtained from the DNA. The table includes about 180,000 clones, around 80% detected once. This sample was included in a study of blood T cell repertoires in COVID-19. Across the study: Spain, Italy and the United States supplied samples that represented acute and convalescent COVID-19. Sources were T cells, B-cell-depleted T cells, or PBMCs; the material itself was cDNA or gDNA.

The CDR3 is 13 amino acids. Looked up from germline, CDR1 is SGHTA and CDR2 is FQGNSA. Trimming pared 0 bases from V and 5 bases from J, leaving 5 bases between. Sequenced: peripheral blood. The receptor comes from an elderly woman with COVID-19, enrolled during active disease. The chain combines TRBV7-2 with TRBJ2-1; D gene unclear. CDR3 in amino acids: CASSLAADNEQFF. The CDR3 DNA sequence: TGTGCCAGCAGCTTAGCAGCCGACAATGAGCAGTTCTTC.